This record covers a single T cell receptor beta chain. V was trimmed by 6 bases and J by 7 bases, leaving 16 bases between them. The CDR3 is 15 residues long. CDR1 is MNHEY, CDR2 SVGAGI, per germline. Recruitment covered about two dozen US areas and drew participants whose ages spanned about 18 to 90 years. This record belongs to a study of blood T cell repertoires in COVID-19. Study processing details: How many nucleated cells were present was estimated from reference gene primer amplification. Profiled with immunoSEQ multiplex PCR; TCRdb holds only in-frame clones, not every one. The V and J calls and clone size were taken over from that table, and D and trimming were inferred from the DNA. The repertoire includes approximately 270,000 clones, 80% to 90% of them detected once, and approximately 1.9% sits in the top ten.

This chain links TRBV6-5 with TRBJ1-6, with D perhaps matching TRBD1 (5 bases). Sequenced input: PBMCs or T cells enriched from blood (not recorded which). The sequence derives from a woman aged 45-65 years who had recovered from COVID-19. CDR3 sequence: CASSPGWGGNSPLHF. The CDR3 DNA reads TGTGCCAGCAGCCCAGGGTGGGGAGGGAATTCACCCCTCCACTTT.